This entry is about one T cell receptor beta chain. Germline assignment: CDR1 SGHVS and CDR2 FQNEAQ. V trimming: 11 bases; J trimming: 5 bases; junction bases outside the gene matches: 14. The CDR3 sequence is 14 residues long. The data stem from a study of blood T cell repertoires in COVID-19. Background on the study: The United States, Italy and Spain were the sources of the acute and convalescent COVID-19 samples. PBMCs, B-cell-depleted T cells, or T cells were the source of the cDNA or gDNA that made up the material.

Methods used by the authors: Amplification with reference gene primers provided the estimates of nucleated cell counts. The method was immunoSEQ multiplex PCR; TCRdb's version includes in-frame clones alone and lacks a portion of them. Clone size and the V and J calls come from that table; the DNA yielded D and trimming. Counted here are around 52,000 clones, around 83% occurring once; the ten biggest clones make up 5.2%. The chain links TRBV7-8 to TRBJ2-5; 7 bases match TRBD1. The clonotype comes from a human donor in a cohort sampled during active COVID-19. Material: peripheral blood. The chain's CDR3 is CAGKNRGEWETQYF. CDR3 DNA: TGTGCCGGCAAAAACAGGGGAGAGTGGGAGACCCAGTACTTC.